This T cell receptor (beta chain) was found in a study of beta chain features in type 1 diabetes. On the study more broadly: Healthy donors and patients had similar age, gender and cell yields.

The V end was cut by 0 bases, the J end by 1 base, with 13 bases between. The CDR3 loop spans 16 amino acids. In germline, CDR1 is MGHRA, CDR2 YSYEKL. The isolated RNA, all of it, was reverse transcribed, so expressed TCRB transcripts were what got sequenced. The method was immunoSEQ multiplex PCR; TCRdb's version includes in-frame clones alone and lacks a portion of them. Found here are hundreds of thousands of clones, roughly a sixth of them singletons; the top ten hold 0.09% to 0.095%. On this clone: As yet, its antigen is unknown.

Notes on the study in general: Type 1 diabetes patients showed fewer insertions and more deletions at VDJ junctions.

Cells sorted by CD45RO/CCR7/CD25/CD127/CD95/CD27 comprised CD4+ naive, central memory, regulatory and stem cell-like memory cells. This receptor was taken from a man aged 18 to 35 in good health. The specimen sequenced was naive CD4+ T cells from blood. The V call is TRBV4-1, the J call TRBJ2-7; D not resolved. The CDR3 protein is CASSQEGTVFSYEQYF. In DNA form, the CDR3 reads TGCGCCAGCAGCCAAGAAGGTACAGTCTTTTCCTACGAGCAGTACTTC.